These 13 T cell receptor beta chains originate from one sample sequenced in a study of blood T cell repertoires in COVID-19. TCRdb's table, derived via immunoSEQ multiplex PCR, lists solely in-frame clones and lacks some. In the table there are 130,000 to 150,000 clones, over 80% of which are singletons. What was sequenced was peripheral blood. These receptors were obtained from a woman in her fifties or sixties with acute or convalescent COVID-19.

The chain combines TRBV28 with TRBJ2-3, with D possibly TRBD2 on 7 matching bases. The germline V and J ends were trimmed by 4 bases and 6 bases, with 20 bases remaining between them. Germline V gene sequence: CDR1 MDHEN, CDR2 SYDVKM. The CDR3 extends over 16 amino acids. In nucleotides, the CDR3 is TGTGCCAGCAGTTCCTATGTGGCGGGGGCGCGGGATACGCAGTATTTT. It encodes CASSSYVAGARDTQYF.

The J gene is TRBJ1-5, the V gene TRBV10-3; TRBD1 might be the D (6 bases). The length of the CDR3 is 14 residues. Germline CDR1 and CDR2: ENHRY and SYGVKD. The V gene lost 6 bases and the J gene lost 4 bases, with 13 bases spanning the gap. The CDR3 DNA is TGTGCCATCAGGGACCGGACAGATAATCAGCCCCAGCATTTT. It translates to CAIRDRTDNQPQHF.

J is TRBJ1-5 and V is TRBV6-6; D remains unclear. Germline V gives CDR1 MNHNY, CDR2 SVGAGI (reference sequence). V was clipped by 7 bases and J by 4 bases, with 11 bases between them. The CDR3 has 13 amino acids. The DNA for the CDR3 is TGTGCCAGCACCAAACAGCCTAATCAGCCCCAGCATTTT. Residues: CASTKQPNQPQHF.

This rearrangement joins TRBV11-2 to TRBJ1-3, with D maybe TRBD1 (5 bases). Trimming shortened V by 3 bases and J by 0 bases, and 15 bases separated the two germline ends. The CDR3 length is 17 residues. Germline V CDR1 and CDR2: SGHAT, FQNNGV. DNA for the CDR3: TGTGCCAGCAGCTTGCAACCAGGGTCAAGCTCTGGAAACACCATATATTTT. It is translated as CASSLQPGSSSGNTIYF.

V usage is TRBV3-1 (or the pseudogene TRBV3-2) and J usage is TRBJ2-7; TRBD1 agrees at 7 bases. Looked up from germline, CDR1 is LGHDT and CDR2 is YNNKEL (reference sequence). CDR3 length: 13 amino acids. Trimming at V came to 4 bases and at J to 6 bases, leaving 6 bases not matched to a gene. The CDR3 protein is CASSRDRGREQYF. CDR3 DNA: TGTGCCAGCAGCCGGGACAGAGGACGCGAGCAGTACTTC.

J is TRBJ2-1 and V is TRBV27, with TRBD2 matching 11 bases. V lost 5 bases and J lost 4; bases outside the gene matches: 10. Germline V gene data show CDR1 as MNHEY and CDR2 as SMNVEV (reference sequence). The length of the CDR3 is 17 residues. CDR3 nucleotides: TGTGCCAGCAGTCGCTGGTTAGCGGGGGGGACTTACAATGAGCAGTTCTTC. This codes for CASSRWLAGGTYNEQFF.

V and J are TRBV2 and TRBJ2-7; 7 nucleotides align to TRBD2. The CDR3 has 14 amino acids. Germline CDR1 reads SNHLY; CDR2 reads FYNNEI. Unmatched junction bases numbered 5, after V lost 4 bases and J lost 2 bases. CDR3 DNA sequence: TGTGCCAGCAGTGGACTAGCCGAGACCTACGAGCAGTACTTC. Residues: CASSGLAETYEQYF.

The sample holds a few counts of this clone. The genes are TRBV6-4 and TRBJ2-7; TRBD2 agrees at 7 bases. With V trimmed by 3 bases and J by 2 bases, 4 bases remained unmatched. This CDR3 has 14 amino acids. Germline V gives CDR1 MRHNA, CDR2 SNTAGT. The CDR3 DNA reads TGTGCCAGCAGTGAGGGAGGGTCCCCCTACGAGCAGTACTTC. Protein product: CASSEGGSPYEQYF.

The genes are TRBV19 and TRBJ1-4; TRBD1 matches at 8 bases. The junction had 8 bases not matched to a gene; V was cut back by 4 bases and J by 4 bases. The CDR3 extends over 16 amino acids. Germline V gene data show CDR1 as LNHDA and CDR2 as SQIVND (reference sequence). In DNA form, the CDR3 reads TGTGCCAGTAGTACGGGGGCGGGACAGGTTAATGAAAAACTGTTTTTT. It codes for CASSTGAGQVNEKLFF.

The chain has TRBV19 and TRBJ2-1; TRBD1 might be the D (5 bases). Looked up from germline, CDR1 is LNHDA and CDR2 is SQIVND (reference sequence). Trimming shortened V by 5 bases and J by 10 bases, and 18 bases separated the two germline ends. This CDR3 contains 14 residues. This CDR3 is CASSGTGDFREQFF. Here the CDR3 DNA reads TGTGCCAGTAGTGGCACAGGAGATTTTCGGGAGCAGTTCTTC.

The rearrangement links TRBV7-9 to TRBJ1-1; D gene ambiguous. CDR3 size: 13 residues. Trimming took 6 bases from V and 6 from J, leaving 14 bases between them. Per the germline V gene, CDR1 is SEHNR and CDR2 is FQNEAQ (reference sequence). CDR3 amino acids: CASSPIRIAEAFF. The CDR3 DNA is TGTGCCAGCAGTCCTATCCGAATCGCTGAAGCTTTCTTT.

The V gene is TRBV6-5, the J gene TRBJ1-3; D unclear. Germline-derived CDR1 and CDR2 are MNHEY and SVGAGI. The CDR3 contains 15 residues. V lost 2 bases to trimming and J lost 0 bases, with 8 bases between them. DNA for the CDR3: TGTGCCAGCAGTTACCTCGCCGGCTCTGGAAACACCATATATTTT. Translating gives CASSYLAGSGNTIYF.

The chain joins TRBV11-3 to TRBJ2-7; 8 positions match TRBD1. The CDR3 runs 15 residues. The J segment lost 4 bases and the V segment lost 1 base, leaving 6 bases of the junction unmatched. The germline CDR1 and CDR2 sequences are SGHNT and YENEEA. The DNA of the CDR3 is TGTGCCAGCAGCTTAGTTGGGACAGGAAATTACGAGCAGTACTTC. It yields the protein CASSLVGTGNYEQYF.